Shown below are 10 T cell receptor beta chains from a single sample sequenced in a study of blood T cell repertoires in COVID-19. The repertoire was sequenced with immunoSEQ multiplex PCR; TCRdb's copy has only in-frame clones and lacks some. The data show 200,000 to 250,000 clones, about nine tenths seen once. The sample taken for sequencing was peripheral blood. These receptors were obtained from a woman in her thirties or forties with acute or convalescent COVID-19.

The chain has TRBV5-6 and TRBJ1-1, with 9 bases lining up with TRBD1. This CDR3 has 12 amino acids. Germline V gene sequence: CDR1 SGHDT, CDR2 YYEEEE. J lost 10 bases, V lost 4 bases, and 5 bases had no gene match. DNA of the CDR3: TGTGCCAGCAGCCGCGGACAGGGGAGAGCTTTCTTT. Translation gives CASSRGQGRAFF.

The V gene is TRBV5-4, the J gene TRBJ2-1; 10 bases match TRBD2. The V gene end was trimmed by 1 base and the J gene end by 7 bases; junction bases not matched to a gene: 5. CDR1 is SGHNT and CDR2 is YYREEE in the germline V gene (reference sequence). The CDR3 contains 15 residues. The CDR3 nucleotides read TGTGCCAGCAGCTTGCGAGCGGGGGGGCAGAATGAGCAGTTCTTC. Protein: CASSLRAGGQNEQFF.

J is TRBJ1-1 and V is TRBV30, with D unclear. Germline CDR1 reads GTSNPN; CDR2 reads SVGIG (reference sequence). Trimming took off 5 bases at V and 3 bases at J, with 13 bases between the two ends. This CDR3 is built from 13 residues. CDR3 residues: CAWQVQVHTEAFF. The CDR3 bases are TGTGCCTGGCAAGTGCAGGTACACACTGAAGCTTTCTTT. The variable domain in full, completed from reference TRBV30 and TRBJ1-1, reads SQTIHQWPATLVQPVGSPLSLECTVEGTSNPNLYWYRQAAGRGLQLLFYSVGIGQISSEVPQNLSASRPQDRQFILSSKKLLLSDSGFYLCAWQVQVHTEAFFGQGTRLTVV.

The CDR3 sequence is CATSDGPGFSYNEQFF. The CDR3 DNA sequence: TGTGCCACCAGTGATGGCCCGGGGTTCTCCTACAATGAGCAGTTCTTC. V and J are TRBV24-1 and TRBJ2-1, with D perhaps TRBD2 (5 bases). This CDR3 has 16 amino acids. Germline assignment: CDR1 KGHDR and CDR2 SFDVKD. The V gene lost 3 bases and the J gene lost 0 bases, with 11 bases spanning the gap.

V and J are TRBV3-1 (or the pseudogene TRBV3-2) and TRBJ2-2, with a tentative D call TRBD1 (6 bases). CDR1 and CDR2 (germline): LGHDT, YNNKEL (reference sequence). This CDR3 spans 14 amino acids. Trimming removed 10 bases at V and 4 bases at J, with 16 bases between. CDR3 nucleotides: TGTGCCACCACAGGGTTTTCGAGCACCGGGGAGCTGTTTTTT. This codes for CATTGFSSTGELFF.

The V gene is TRBV24-1, the J gene TRBJ1-1, with D perhaps TRBD1 (5 bases). This CDR3 region has 14 residues. Trimming took 0 bases from V and 10 from J, leaving 14 bases between them. Per the germline V gene, CDR1 is KGHDR and CDR2 is SFDVKD. The CDR3 loop reads CATSDLATQRGAFF. CDR3 nucleotides: TGTGCCACCAGTGATTTGGCGACACAAAGGGGAGCTTTCTTT.

The CDR3 region has the DNA TGTGCCAGCAGCTTAACGGCGGACTATGGCTACACCTTC. This gives the protein CASSLTADYGYTF. The chain is built from TRBV7-2 and TRBJ1-2, with D unresolved. Trimming shortened V by 2 bases and J by 3 bases, and 7 bases separated the two germline ends. CDR1 is SGHTA and CDR2 is FQGNSA in the germline V gene. This CDR3 is 13 amino acids long.

CDR3 amino acids: CASSTQGTRTEAFF. In DNA form, the CDR3 reads TGTGCCAGCAGCACTCAGGGCACACGCACTGAAGCTTTCTTT. V gene TRBV6-2 or TRBV6-3 combines with J gene TRBJ1-1, with D perhaps TRBD1 (5 bases). The V and J ends lost 6 bases and 4 bases respectively, with 15 bases between them. The CDR3 spans 14 residues. The germline V gene has CDR1 MNHEY and CDR2 SVGEGT.

This chain uses TRBV19 with TRBJ2-1; 11 bases align to TRBD2. CDR1 and CDR2 from the germline V gene are LNHDA and SQIVND (reference sequence). J gave up 10 bases and V 3 bases, and 11 bases lay outside the gene matches. This CDR3 is built from 16 residues. CDR3 loop: CASSMELAGAFREQFF. The CDR3 DNA reads as TGTGCCAGTAGTATGGAACTAGCGGGGGCCTTCAGGGAGCAGTTCTTC.

This chain connects TRBV15 to TRBJ1-3; D not certain. CDR3 length: 17 residues. V gave up 5 bases and J gave up 0 bases, with 17 bases separating them. The germline V gene encodes CDR1 LNHNV and CDR2 YYDKDF (reference sequence). CDR3 nucleotide sequence: TGTGCCACCAGCCCTTTCCGAAGCGGCCTCTCTGGAAACACCATATATTTT. Protein product: CATSPFRSGLSGNTIYF.